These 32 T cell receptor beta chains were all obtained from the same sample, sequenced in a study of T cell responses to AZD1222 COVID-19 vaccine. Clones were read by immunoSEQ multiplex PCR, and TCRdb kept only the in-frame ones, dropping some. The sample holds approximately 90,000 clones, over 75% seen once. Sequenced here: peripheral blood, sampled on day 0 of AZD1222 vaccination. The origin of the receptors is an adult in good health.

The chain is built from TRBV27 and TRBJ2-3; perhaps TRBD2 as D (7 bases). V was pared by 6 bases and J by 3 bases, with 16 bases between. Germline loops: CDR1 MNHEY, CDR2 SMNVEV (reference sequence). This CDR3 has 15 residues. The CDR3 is CASRRGAFRTDTQYF. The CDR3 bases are TGTGCCAGCAGACGGGGGGCCTTCCGGACAGATACGCAGTATTTT.

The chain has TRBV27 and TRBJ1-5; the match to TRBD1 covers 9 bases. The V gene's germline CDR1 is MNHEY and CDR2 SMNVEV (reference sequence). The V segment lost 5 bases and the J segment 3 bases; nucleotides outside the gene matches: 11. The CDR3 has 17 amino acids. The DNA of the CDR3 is TGTGCCAGCAGTCCCCTGAAGGGACAGGGCGTCAATCAGCCCCAGCATTTT. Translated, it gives CASSPLKGQGVNQPQHF.

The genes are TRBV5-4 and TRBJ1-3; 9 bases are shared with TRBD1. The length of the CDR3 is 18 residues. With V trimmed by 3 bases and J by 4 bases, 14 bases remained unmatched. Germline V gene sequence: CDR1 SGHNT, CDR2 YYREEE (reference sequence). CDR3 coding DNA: TGTGCCAGCAGCTACTCGCCGGACAGGGGTAATAGAGGAAACACCATATATTTT. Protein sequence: CASSYSPDRGNRGNTIYF.

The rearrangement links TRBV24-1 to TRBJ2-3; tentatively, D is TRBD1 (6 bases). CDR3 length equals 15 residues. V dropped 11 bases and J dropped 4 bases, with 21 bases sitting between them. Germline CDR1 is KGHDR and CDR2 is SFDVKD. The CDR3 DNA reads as TGTGCCATCGAGACAGGCAGGTCCTCCGCAGATACGCAGTATTTT. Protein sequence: CAIETGRSSADTQYF.

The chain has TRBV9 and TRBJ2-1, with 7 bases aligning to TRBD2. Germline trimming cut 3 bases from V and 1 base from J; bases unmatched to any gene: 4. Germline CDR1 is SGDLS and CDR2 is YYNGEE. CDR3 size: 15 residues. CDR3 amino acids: CASSALAGSYNEQFF. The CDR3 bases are TGTGCCAGCAGCGCCTTAGCGGGTTCCTACAATGAGCAGTTCTTC.

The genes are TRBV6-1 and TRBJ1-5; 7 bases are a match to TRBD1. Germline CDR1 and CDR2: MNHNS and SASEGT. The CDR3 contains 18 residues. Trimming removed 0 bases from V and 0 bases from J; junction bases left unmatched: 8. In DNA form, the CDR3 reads TGTGCCAGCAGTGAAGCGGCGACAGGGATCTATAGCAATCAGCCCCAGCATTTT. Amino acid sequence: CASSEAATGIYSNQPQHF.

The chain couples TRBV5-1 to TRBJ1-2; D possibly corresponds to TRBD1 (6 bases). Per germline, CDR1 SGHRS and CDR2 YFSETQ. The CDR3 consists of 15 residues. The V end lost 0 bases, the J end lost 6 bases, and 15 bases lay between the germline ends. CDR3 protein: CASSLVGRGFDGYTF. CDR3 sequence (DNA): TGCGCCAGCAGCTTGGTTGGCAGGGGATTTGATGGCTACACCTTC.

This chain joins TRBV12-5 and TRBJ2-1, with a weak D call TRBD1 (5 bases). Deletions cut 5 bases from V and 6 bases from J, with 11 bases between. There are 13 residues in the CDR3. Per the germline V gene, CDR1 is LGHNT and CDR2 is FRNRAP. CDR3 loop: CASGKDSPNEQFF. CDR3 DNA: TGTGCTAGTGGTAAAGACAGCCCCAATGAGCAGTTCTTC.

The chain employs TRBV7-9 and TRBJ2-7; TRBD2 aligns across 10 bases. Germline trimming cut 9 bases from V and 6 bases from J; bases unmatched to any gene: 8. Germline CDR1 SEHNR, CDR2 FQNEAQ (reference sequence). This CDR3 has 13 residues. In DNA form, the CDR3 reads TGTGCCAGTAACTCTCTAGCGGGAGCCGAGCAGTACTTC. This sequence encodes CASNSLAGAEQYF.

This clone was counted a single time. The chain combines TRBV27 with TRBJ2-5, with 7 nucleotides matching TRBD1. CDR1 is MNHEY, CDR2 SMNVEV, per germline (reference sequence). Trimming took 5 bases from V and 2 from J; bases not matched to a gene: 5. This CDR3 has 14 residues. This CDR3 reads CASSLRDSQETQYF. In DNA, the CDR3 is TGTGCCAGCAGTCTCCGGGACAGTCAAGAGACCCAGTACTTC.

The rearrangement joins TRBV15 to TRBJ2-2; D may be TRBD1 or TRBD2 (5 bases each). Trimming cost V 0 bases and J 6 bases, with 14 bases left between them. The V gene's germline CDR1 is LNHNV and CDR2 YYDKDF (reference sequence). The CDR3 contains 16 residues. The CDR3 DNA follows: TGTGCCACCAGCAGAGATTCGGGGCAGATCGCCGGGGAGCTGTTTTTT. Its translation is CATSRDSGQIAGELFF.

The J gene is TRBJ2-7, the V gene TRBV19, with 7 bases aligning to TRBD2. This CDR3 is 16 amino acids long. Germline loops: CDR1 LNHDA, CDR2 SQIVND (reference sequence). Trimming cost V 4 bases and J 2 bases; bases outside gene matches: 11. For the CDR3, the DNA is TGTGCCAGTAGTACAAGTGGCGCTAGCGGCACCTACGAGCAGTACTTC. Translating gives CASSTSGASGTYEQYF.

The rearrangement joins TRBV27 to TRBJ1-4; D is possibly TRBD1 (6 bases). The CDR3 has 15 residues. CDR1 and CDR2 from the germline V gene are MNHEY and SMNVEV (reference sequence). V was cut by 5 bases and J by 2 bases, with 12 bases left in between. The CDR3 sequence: CASSGNRVTNEKLFF. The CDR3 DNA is TGTGCCAGCAGTGGTAACAGGGTGACTAATGAAAAACTGTTTTTT.

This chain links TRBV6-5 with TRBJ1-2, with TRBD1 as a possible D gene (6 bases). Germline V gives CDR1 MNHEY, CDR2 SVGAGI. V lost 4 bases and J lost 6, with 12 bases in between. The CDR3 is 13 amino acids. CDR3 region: CASSSPQGHGYTF. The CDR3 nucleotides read TGTGCCAGCAGTTCCCCACAGGGTCATGGCTACACCTTC.

CDR3 sequence reads: CASSLNRAQHF. CDR3 sequence (DNA): TGTGCCAGCAGTTTAAACAGGGCCCAGCATTTT. The rearrangement links TRBV12-3 or TRBV12-4 to TRBJ1-5; D might be TRBD1 (6 bases). Trimming stripped 2 bases from V and 11 bases from J, with 7 bases between. CDR3 length: 11 residues.

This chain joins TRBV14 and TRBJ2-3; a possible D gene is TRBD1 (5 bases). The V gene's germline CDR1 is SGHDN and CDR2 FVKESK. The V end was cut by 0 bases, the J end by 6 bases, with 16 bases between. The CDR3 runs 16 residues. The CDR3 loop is CASSQDLDRGMDTQYF. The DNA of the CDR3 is TGTGCCAGCAGCCAAGATCTAGATAGGGGTATGGATACGCAGTATTTT.

As DNA, the CDR3 is TGTGCCAGCAGAAACACCGGGAGATACTACGAGCAGTACTTC. It translates to CASRNTGRYYEQYF. V usage is TRBV27 and J usage is TRBJ2-7; D possibly corresponds to TRBD2 (6 bases). Deletions cut 6 bases from V and 3 bases from J, with 15 bases between. The germline CDR1 and CDR2 sequences are MNHEY and SMNVEV (reference sequence). The CDR3 covers 14 residues.

The CDR3 DNA reads TGTGCCAGTAGTACCCAAGTTAACACTGAAGCTTTCTTT. Translating it yields CASSTQVNTEAFF. The chain has TRBV19 and TRBJ1-1; D is undetermined. The V and J ends lost 4 bases and 2 bases respectively, with 8 bases between them. The CDR3 extends over 13 amino acids. Looked up from germline, CDR1 is LNHDA and CDR2 is SQIVND (reference sequence).

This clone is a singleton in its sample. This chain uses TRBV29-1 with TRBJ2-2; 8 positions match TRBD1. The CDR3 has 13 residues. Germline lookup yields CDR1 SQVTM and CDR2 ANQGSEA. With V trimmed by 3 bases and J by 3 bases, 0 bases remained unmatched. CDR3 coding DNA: TGCAGCGTTGACAGGGGGCACACCGGGGAGCTGTTTTTT. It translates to CSVDRGHTGELFF.

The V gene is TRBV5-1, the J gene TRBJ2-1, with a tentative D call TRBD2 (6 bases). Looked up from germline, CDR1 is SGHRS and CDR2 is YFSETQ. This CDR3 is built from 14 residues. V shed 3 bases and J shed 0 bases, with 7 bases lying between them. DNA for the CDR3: TGCGCCAGCAGCTCGGGGGACTCCTACAATGAGCAGTTCTTC. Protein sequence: CASSSGDSYNEQFF.

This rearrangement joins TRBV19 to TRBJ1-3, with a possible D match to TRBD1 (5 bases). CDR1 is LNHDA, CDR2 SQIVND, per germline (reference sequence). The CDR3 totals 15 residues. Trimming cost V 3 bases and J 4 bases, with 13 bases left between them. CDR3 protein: CASSIRGGYGNTIYF. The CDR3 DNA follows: TGTGCCAGTAGTATCCGCGGGGGTTACGGAAACACCATATATTTT.

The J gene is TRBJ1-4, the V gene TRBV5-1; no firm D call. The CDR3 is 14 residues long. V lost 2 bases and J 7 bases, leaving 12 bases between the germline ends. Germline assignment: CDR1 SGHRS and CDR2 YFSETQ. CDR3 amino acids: CASSFSGRSEKLFF. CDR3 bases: TGCGCCAGCAGCTTCTCAGGACGTAGTGAAAAACTGTTTTTT.

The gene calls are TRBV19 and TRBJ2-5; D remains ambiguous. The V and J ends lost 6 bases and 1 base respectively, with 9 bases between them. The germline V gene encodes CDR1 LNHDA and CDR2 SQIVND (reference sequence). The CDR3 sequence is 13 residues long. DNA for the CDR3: TGTGCCAGTAGGTCAAATTCCCAAGAGACCCAGTACTTC. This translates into CASRSNSQETQYF.

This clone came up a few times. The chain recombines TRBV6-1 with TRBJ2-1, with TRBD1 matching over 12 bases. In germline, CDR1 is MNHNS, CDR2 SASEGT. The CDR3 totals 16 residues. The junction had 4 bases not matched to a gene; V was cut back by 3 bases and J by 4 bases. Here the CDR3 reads CASSERDRGPYNEQFF. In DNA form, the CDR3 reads TGTGCCAGCAGTGAGCGGGACAGGGGGCCTTACAATGAGCAGTTCTTC.

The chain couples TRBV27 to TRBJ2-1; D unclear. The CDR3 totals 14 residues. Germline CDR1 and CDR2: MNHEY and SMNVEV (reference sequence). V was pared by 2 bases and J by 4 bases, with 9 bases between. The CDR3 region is CASSLRYSYNEQFF. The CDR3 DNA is TGTGCCAGCAGTTTAAGGTACTCATACAATGAGCAGTTCTTC.

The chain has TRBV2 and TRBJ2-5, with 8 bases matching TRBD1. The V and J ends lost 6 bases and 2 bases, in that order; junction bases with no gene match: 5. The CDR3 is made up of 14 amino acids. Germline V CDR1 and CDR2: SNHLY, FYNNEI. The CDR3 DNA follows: TGTGCCAGCAGGAAGGGACAGGCACAAGAGACCCAGTACTTC. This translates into CASRKGQAQETQYF.

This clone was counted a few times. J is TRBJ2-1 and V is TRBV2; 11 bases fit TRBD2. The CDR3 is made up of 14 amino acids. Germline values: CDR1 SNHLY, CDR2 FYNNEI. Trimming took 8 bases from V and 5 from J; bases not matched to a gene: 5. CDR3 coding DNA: TGTGCCAGCGCTACTAGCGGGGGAAACAATGAGCAGTTCTTC. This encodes CASATSGGNNEQFF.

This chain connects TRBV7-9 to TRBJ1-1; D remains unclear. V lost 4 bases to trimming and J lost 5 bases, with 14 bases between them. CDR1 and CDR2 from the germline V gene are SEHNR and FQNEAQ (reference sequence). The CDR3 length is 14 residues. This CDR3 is CASSSHPRGTEAFF. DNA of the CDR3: TGTGCCAGCAGCTCACATCCGAGAGGGACTGAAGCTTTCTTT.

CDR3 loop: CASSVDWDQPQHF. CDR3 sequence (DNA): TGTGCCAGCAGCGTAGATTGGGATCAGCCCCAGCATTTT. The chain combines TRBV9 with TRBJ1-5, with D unresolved. The germline CDR1 and CDR2 sequences are SGDLS and YYNGEE. The V and J ends lost 0 bases and 5 bases respectively, with 6 bases between them. This CDR3 has 13 residues.

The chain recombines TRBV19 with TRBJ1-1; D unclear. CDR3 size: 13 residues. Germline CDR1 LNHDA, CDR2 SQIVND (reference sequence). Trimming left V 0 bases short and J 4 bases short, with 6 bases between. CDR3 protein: CASSIDSSTEAFF. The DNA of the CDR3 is TGTGCCAGTAGTATAGATTCTTCCACTGAAGCTTTCTTT.

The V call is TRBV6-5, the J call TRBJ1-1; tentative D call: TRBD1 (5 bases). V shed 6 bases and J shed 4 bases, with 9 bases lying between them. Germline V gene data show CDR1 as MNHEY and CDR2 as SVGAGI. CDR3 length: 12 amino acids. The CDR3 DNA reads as TGTGCCAGCAGCAGGGTTGGCACTGAAGCTTTCTTT. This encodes CASSRVGTEAFF.

The CDR3 coding sequence is TGTGCCAGTAGGGACAGGGGTTTGGACACCGGGGAGCTGTTTTTT. This sequence encodes CASRDRGLDTGELFF. The chain couples TRBV19 to TRBJ2-2, with 9 bases aligning to TRBD1. J was trimmed by 3 bases and V by 6 bases; bases with no gene match: 5. The CDR3 is made up of 15 amino acids. From germline, CDR1 is LNHDA and CDR2 SQIVND (reference sequence).